The clone carrying this T cell receptor beta chain was seen ten or more times. The data derive from a study of neurological immune-mediated disorders. V dropped 5 bases and J dropped 1; count of bases not matched to a gene: 7. There are 17 residues in the CDR3. Germline CDR1 SGHVS, CDR2 FQNEAQ. A single record per CDR3 protein comes from TCRdb applying MiXCR to the 5' RACE reads. In the table there are roughly 19,000 distinct CDR3 sequences, 15% of which are singletons. The rearrangement links TRBV7-8 to TRBJ2-3; 12 nucleotides agree with TRBD2. The specimen sequenced was PBMCs. This sequence was found in a female donor with HTLV-1-associated myelopathy (HAM/TSP). The CDR3 DNA sequence: TGTGCCAGCAGCAACGGACTAGCGGGGCTACGCACAGATACGCAGTATTTT. Its protein product is CASSNGLAGLRTDTQYF.